The 31 T cell receptor beta chains below come from one sample, sequenced in a study of response to subunit inactivated influenza vaccine. Each CDR3 protein gets one entry after TCRdb re-called the RT-PCR reads with MiXCR. The sample has approximately 530,000 distinct CDR3 sequences; approximately 6.9% are singletons. The sequencing here drew on PBMCs from blood, taken roughly 24 months after vaccination. The receptors were sampled from a man between 50 and 75 years old who received an inactivated influenza vaccine.

CDR3 bases: TGTGCCAGCAGTGGGCGGACTAGCGGGGGGGCCAGAGATACGCAGTATTTT. This translates into CASSGRTSGGARDTQYF. V is TRBV6-1 and J is TRBJ2-3; 15 bases align to TRBD2. CDR1 is MNHNS and CDR2 is SASEGT in the germline V gene. Trimming cost V 4 bases and J 5 bases; bases outside gene matches: 7. The CDR3 runs to 17 residues.

The chain uses TRBV6-5 and TRBJ1-6; D call uncertain. Trimming took 4 bases from V and 6 from J, leaving 10 bases between them. The CDR3 runs to 14 residues. CDR1 is MNHEY and CDR2 is SVGAGI in the germline V gene. The DNA for the CDR3 is TGTGCCAGCAGTTCCACCGCCAGTAATTCACCCCTCCACTTT. Amino acid sequence: CASSSTASNSPLHF.

CDR3 in DNA: TGTGCCAGCACTACCGGGGCTGGCACCGGGGAGCTGTTTTTT. Protein product: CASTTGAGTGELFF. J is TRBJ2-2 and V is TRBV12-3 or TRBV12-4, with D possibly called TRBD1 or TRBD2 (5 bases each). Deletions cut 7 bases from V and 4 bases from J, with 13 bases between. The CDR3 has 14 residues.

This clonotype was observed a few times. J is TRBJ2-7 and V is TRBV28; 9 nucleotides match TRBD2. The CDR3 loop spans 22 amino acids. Germline V gives CDR1 MDHEN, CDR2 SYDVKM. Trimming cost V 1 base and J 0 bases; bases outside gene matches: 22. DNA for the CDR3: TGTGCCAGCAGTTTATTCTTGGGGTCGGAAGGTAGCGGGAGAGTTAGCTCCTACGAGCAGTACTTC. Its protein product is CASSLFLGSEGSGRVSSYEQYF.

The genes are TRBV6-1 and TRBJ2-3; 12 nucleotides align to TRBD2. V lost 7 bases to trimming and J lost 2 bases; unmatched junction nucleotides: 4. CDR3 length: 15 residues. CDR1 is MNHNS, CDR2 SASEGT, per germline. CDR3 nucleotides: TGTGCCAGCACACTAGCGGGGGGAAACACAGATACGCAGTATTTT. Translation: CASTLAGGNTDTQYF.

This clonotype was picked up a small number of times. The CDR3 here is CSASGQWDEQYF. The CDR3 DNA reads as TGCAGTGCTAGTGGTCAGTGGGACGAGCAGTACTTC. The chain employs TRBV20-1 and TRBJ2-7; D gene ambiguous. Germline V gene data show CDR1 as DFQATT and CDR2 as SNEGSKA (reference sequence). The V end was cut by 3 bases, the J end by 5 bases, with 11 bases between. There are 12 residues in the CDR3.

This clonotype was seen only a few times. The chain employs TRBV2 and TRBJ1-1; D is possibly TRBD1 (5 bases). The CDR3 is 14 residues long. The V gene lost 4 bases and the J gene lost 5 bases, with 14 bases spanning the gap. Germline CDR1 and CDR2: SNHLY and FYNNEI. The CDR3 loop is CASSVEEGATEAFF. CDR3 nucleotides: TGTGCCAGCAGTGTAGAGGAAGGGGCGACTGAAGCTTTCTTT.

This clonotype has a handful of counts. The chain employs TRBV12-3 or TRBV12-4 and TRBJ2-2; no firm D call. The V end lost 3 bases, the J end lost 6 bases, and 11 bases lay between the germline ends. CDR3 length: 14 amino acids. The CDR3 sequence: CASSFSRKAGELFF. The CDR3 DNA reads as TGTGCCAGCAGTTTCTCTCGGAAGGCCGGGGAGCTGTTTTTT.

This clonotype was seen ten or more times. The genes are TRBV5-1 and TRBJ2-7, with a possible D match to TRBD2 (5 bases). The CDR3 is 15 amino acids. V lost 0 bases to trimming and J lost 4 bases, with 14 bases between them. The germline V gene encodes CDR1 SGHRS and CDR2 YFSETQ. This chain's CDR3 is CASSLAVQPGYEQYF. CDR3 nucleotides: TGCGCCAGCAGCTTGGCGGTCCAACCGGGGTACGAGCAGTACTTC.

J is TRBJ1-2 and V is TRBV4-3, with D maybe TRBD1 (6 bases). The CDR3 runs to 15 residues. The V end was cut by 0 bases, the J end by 7 bases, with 15 bases between. In germline, CDR1 is LGHNA, CDR2 YSLEER. The CDR3 here is CASSQERGPRGGYTF. CDR3 sequence (DNA): TGCGCCAGCAGCCAAGAGAGGGGCCCCAGGGGTGGCTACACCTTC.

Many counts were recorded for this clonotype. V is TRBV6-1 and J is TRBJ2-7; TRBD1 aligns across 10 bases. This CDR3 has 14 residues. Germline V lookup: CDR1 MNHNS, CDR2 SASEGT. After removal of 5 bases from V and 9 bases from J, the junction contained 10 bases not matched to a gene. The CDR3, as DNA: TGTGCCAGCAGTCCGGGGGACAGGGGTAATGGGCAGTACTTC. This sequence encodes CASSPGDRGNGQYF.

The rearrangement uses TRBV12-3 or TRBV12-4 and TRBJ1-1; perhaps TRBD1 as D (5 bases). This CDR3 has 13 residues. V was cut by 4 bases and J by 3 bases, with 9 bases left in between. The chain's CDR3 is CASSSGGDTEAFF. The CDR3 nucleotides read TGTGCCAGCAGTTCCGGGGGGGACACTGAAGCTTTCTTT.

This clonotype was detected ten times or more. The chain joins TRBV12-3 or TRBV12-4 to TRBJ1-1; D is perhaps TRBD1 (5 bases). V lost 7 bases, J lost 1 base, and 10 bases lay in between. The CDR3 consists of 13 residues. CDR3 sequence (DNA): TGTGCCAGCAAGGGGCTGAGGAACACTGAAGCTTTCTTT. It codes for CASKGLRNTEAFF.

The chain carries TRBV4-2 and TRBJ2-7; D tentatively reads TRBD1 or TRBD2 (5 bases each). Trimming removed 0 bases at V and 9 bases at J, with 15 bases between. The CDR3 loop spans 14 amino acids. The germline gives CDR1 LGHNA, CDR2 YNFKEQ. The CDR3, as DNA: TGTGCCAGCAGCCAAGATTGGGGACCGACTGCGCAGTACTTC. This gives the protein CASSQDWGPTAQYF.

The chain links TRBV4-3 to TRBJ1-2, with 7 bases that match TRBD1. Germline-derived CDR1 and CDR2 are LGHNA and YSLEER. The CDR3 spans 14 residues. V was clipped by 3 bases and J by 3 bases; unmatched bases: 4. DNA of the CDR3: TGCGCCAGCAGCCACTCGCAGGGGGACTATGGCTACACCTTC. Protein: CASSHSQGDYGYTF.

CDR3 bases: TGCGCCAGCAGCGGGAGCGGTTACAATGAGCAGTTCTTC. As protein: CASSGSGYNEQFF. The chain is built from TRBV5-1 and TRBJ2-1; maybe TRBD2 (5 bases). The CDR3 extends over 13 amino acids. V was cut by 4 bases and J by 4 bases, with 9 bases left in between. Germline loops: CDR1 SGHRS, CDR2 YFSETQ.

This clonotype was counted a few times. The CDR3 DNA follows: TGCGCCAGCAGCCAGGGATGGACTAGCGGGGGGTACAATGAGCAGTTCTTC. It yields the protein CASSQGWTSGGYNEQFF. This chain uses TRBV4-3 with TRBJ2-1; 14 positions agree with TRBD2. The V segment lost 3 bases and the J segment 4 bases; nucleotides outside the gene matches: 5. The CDR3 contains 17 residues. Germline values: CDR1 LGHNA, CDR2 YSLEER.

The rearrangement joins TRBV20-1 to TRBJ1-6; 11 bases are shared with TRBD1. There are 15 residues in the CDR3. CDR1 is DFQATT, CDR2 SNEGSKA, per germline (reference sequence). V lost 1 base, J lost 9 bases, and 5 bases stayed unmatched. The CDR3 DNA follows: TGCAGTGCTAGAGCCGGGACAGGGGGATTTTCACCCCTCCACTTT. This codes for CSARAGTGGFSPLHF.

V is TRBV4-2 and J is TRBJ1-6; a weak D match, TRBD1 (6 bases). Germline V gene data show CDR1 as LGHNA and CDR2 as YNFKEQ. The CDR3 has 15 residues. V lost 4 bases, J lost 2 bases, and 9 bases lay in between. The CDR3, as DNA: TGTGCCAGCAGCCCCCGGGACACCTATAATTCACCCCTCCACTTT. It encodes CASSPRDTYNSPLHF.

This clonotype was counted a few times. V and J are TRBV12-3 or TRBV12-4 and TRBJ2-1; possibly TRBD2 for D (6 bases). The CDR3 extends over 13 amino acids. Trimming took 8 bases from V and 1 from J, leaving 9 bases between them. In nucleotides, the CDR3 is TGTGCCAGCGCGGGGCAGTCCTACAATGAGCAGTTCTTC. This gives the protein CASAGQSYNEQFF.

This clonotype was picked up many times. This chain links TRBV6-5 with TRBJ1-3; 8 nucleotides agree with TRBD1. The CDR3 spans 18 residues. Germline loops: CDR1 MNHEY, CDR2 SVGAGI. The J segment lost 0 bases and the V segment lost 0 bases, leaving 7 bases of the junction unmatched. CDR3: CASSYSAGTGGSGNTIYF. CDR3 nucleotide sequence: TGTGCCAGCAGTTACTCAGCCGGAACAGGGGGCTCTGGAAACACCATATATTTT.

The chain recombines TRBV7-2 with TRBJ2-7; 9 nucleotides agree with TRBD2. Germline trimming cut 7 bases from V and 3 bases from J; bases unmatched to any gene: 13. CDR1 is SGHTA and CDR2 is FQGNSA in the germline V gene. The CDR3 is 16 residues long. The CDR3 sequence is CASTYSSGTGLYEQYF. CDR3 nucleotides: TGTGCCAGCACCTACTCTAGCGGGACTGGACTCTACGAGCAGTACTTC.

The gene calls are TRBV4-3 and TRBJ2-1; possible D gene TRBD2, 6 bases. The length of the CDR3 is 16 residues. Trimming left V 0 bases short and J 4 bases short, with 13 bases between. Germline CDR1 LGHNA, CDR2 YSLEER. CDR3: CASSQDLAGPYNEQFF. The CDR3 DNA reads TGCGCCAGCAGCCAAGATCTCGCGGGGCCTTACAATGAGCAGTTCTTC.

This clonotype came up a few times. The genes are TRBV4-3 and TRBJ1-5; TRBD1 might be the D (5 bases). The CDR3 loop spans 14 amino acids. V was trimmed by 4 bases and J by 3 bases, leaving 10 bases between them. CDR1 and CDR2 (germline): LGHNA, YSLEER. The CDR3 DNA reads TGCGCCAGCAGCCTATCGACAGTCAATCAGCCCCAGCATTTT. It specifies CASSLSTVNQPQHF.

This clonotype was counted a single time. The rearrangement joins TRBV21-1 to TRBJ2-5. TRBV21-1 is recorded as a pseudogene. The length of the CDR3 is 10 residues. The CDR3 DNA is TGTGCCAGCAGCAGGGGGACCCAGTACTTC. Translation gives CASSRGTQYF.

The sample holds many counts of this clonotype. This chain uses TRBV10-3 with TRBJ2-5; the D is unclear. From germline, CDR1 is ENHRY and CDR2 SYGVKD. The CDR3 extends over 8 amino acids. Here the CDR3 reads CAAETQYF. CDR3 coding DNA: TGTGCTGCTGAGACCCAGTACTTC.

The table lists this clonotype with many counts. J is TRBJ2-6 and V is TRBV30; D not resolved. Per germline, CDR1 GTSNPN and CDR2 SVGIG (reference sequence). V gave up 0 bases and J gave up 0 bases, with 12 bases separating them. The CDR3 is made up of 17 amino acids. CDR3: CAWSVERVRSGANVLTF. The CDR3 nucleotides are TGTGCCTGGAGTGTAGAAAGGGTGCGCTCTGGGGCCAACGTCCTGACTTTC.

There are a few counts of this clonotype. CDR3 in DNA: TGCGCCAGCAGCGTCTTTGTAGCGGGGGGAGCCTACGAGCAGTACTTC. Translation: CASSVFVAGGAYEQYF. V and J are TRBV5-1 and TRBJ2-7; 10 bases line up with TRBD2. The V segment lost 4 bases and the J segment 2 bases; nucleotides outside the gene matches: 9. Germline CDR1 SGHRS, CDR2 YFSETQ. This CDR3 is built from 16 residues. Together with reference TRBV5-1 and TRBJ2-7, the CDR3 gives the full variable domain: KAGVTQTPRYLIKTRGQQVTLSCSPISGHRSVSWYQQTPGQGLQFLFEYFSETQRNKGNFPGRFSGRQFSNSRSEMNVSTLELGDSALYLCASSVFVAGGAYEQYFGPGTRLTVT.

About this clonotype itself: This may arise from a read error, as a much more abundant clone is one base away. J is TRBJ2-1 and V is TRBV7-3, with TRBD2 as a possible D gene (5 bases). CDR1 and CDR2 from the germline V gene are SGHTA and FQGTGA. The CDR3 spans 16 residues. CDR3 loop: CACSYRGADSYNEQFF. CDR3 DNA: TGTGCCTGCAGTTACCGTGGAGCGGACTCCTACAATGAGCAGTTCTTC.

The J gene is TRBJ1-2, the V gene TRBV20-1, with D unclear. Germline CDR1 is DFQATT and CDR2 is SNEGSKA (reference sequence). V was pared by 8 bases and J by 7 bases, with 29 bases between. The CDR3 is 16 residues long. Here the CDR3 DNA reads TGCAGTACCGCCCCTTTACCCCCGGCGAGAATCGGTGGCTACACCTTC. Translated: CSTAPLPPARIGGYTF.

This clonotype has more than one count but fewer than ten. The V and J genes are TRBV20-1 and TRBJ2-3; the D gene is possibly TRBD2 (7 bases). There are 14 residues in the CDR3. Germline CDR1 and CDR2: DFQATT and SNEGSKA (reference sequence). The CDR3 loop reads CTTKAGGPTDTQYF. CDR3 DNA sequence: TGCACCACTAAAGCCGGGGGGCCAACAGATACGCAGTATTTT.